This TCR beta chain was recovered during a study of human versus mouse CDR3 diversity and MHC coevolution. Study-wide background: Reported immunoSEQ sensitivity was one in 200,000 T cells, with reduced amplification bias. General observations from the study: Human T cells underwent selection on roughly 6 different MHC II alleles.

With regard to this clone: Its matching antigen is unknown.

Naive CD4 T cells, CD45RO-negative and CD62L-positive, were flow-sorted from PBMCs. This table comes from immunoSEQ multiplex PCR, and its TCRdb copy is limited to in-frame clones, with some not included. The sample carries fewer than 100,000 clones, 80% to 95% recorded once. V was shortened by 1 base and J by 0 bases, with 11 bases between the two germline ends. The CDR3 totals 16 residues. Per the germline V gene, CDR1 is SGHRS and CDR2 is YFSETQ. The chain combines TRBV5-1 with TRBJ1-3, with unresolved D. The sequenced material came from naive CD4+ T cells from blood. Indicated subset: CD45RO-negative CD62L-positive naive CD4 T cells. The sequence was obtained from a person between 25 and 75 years old in good health. CDR3 amino acids: CASSLSTVSSGNTIYF. In DNA form, the CDR3 reads TGCGCCAGCAGCTTGTCAACAGTGAGCTCTGGAAACACCATATATTTT. The variable domain in full, with the rest retrieved from reference TRBV5-1 and TRBJ1-3, is KAGVTQTPRYLIKTRGQQVTLSCSPISGHRSVSWYQQTPGQGLQFLFEYFSETQRNKGNFPGRFSGRQFSNSRSEMNVSTLELGDSALYLCASSLSTVSSGNTIYFGEGSWLTVV.